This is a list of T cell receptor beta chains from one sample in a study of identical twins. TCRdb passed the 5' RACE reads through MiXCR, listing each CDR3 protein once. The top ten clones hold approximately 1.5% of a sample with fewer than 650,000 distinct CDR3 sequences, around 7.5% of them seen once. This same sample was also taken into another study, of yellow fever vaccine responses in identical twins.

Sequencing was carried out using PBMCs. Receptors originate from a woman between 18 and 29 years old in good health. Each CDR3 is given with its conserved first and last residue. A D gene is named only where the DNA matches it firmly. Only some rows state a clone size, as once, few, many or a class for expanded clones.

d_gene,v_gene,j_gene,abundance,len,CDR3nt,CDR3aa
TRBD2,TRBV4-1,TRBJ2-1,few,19,TGCGCCAGCAGCCAACCCCCCGGGACTAGCGGGGCAAACTACAATGAGCAGTTCTTC,CASSQPPGTSGANYNEQFF
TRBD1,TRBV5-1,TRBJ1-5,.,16,TGCGCCAGCAGCTTGGGCCCAGGGGGGAACAATCAGCCCCAGCATTTT,CASSLGPGGNNQPQHF
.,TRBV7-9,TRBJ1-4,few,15,TGTGCCAGCAGCATCCGCGGGGCAGTTAATGAAAAACTGTTTTTT,CASSIRGAVNEKLFF
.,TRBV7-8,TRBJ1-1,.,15,TGTGCCAGCAGCTCTCCCCTATTGGGGAACACTGAAGCTTTCTTT,CASSSPLLGNTEAFF
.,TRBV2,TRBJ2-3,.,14,TGTGCCAGCAGTGAGGACTCCCGCACAGATACGCAGTATTTT,CASSEDSRTDTQYF
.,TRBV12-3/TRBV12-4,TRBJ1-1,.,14,TGTGCCAGCAAAACCACGGGACTTGGCACTGAAGCTTTCTTT,CASKTTGLGTEAFF
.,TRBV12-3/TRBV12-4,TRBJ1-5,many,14,TGTGCCAGCAGTTTTATGAGCAGCAATCAGCCCCAGCATTTT,CASSFMSSNQPQHF
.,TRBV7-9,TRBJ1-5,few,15,TGTGCCAGCAGCTTAGACGCAGGGAACAATCAGCCCCAGCATTTT,CASSLDAGNNQPQHF
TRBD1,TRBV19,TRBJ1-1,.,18,TGTGCCAGTAGTATGATGCCCCGACAGGGGGTATTGAACACTGAAGCTTTCTTT,CASSMMPRQGVLNTEAFF
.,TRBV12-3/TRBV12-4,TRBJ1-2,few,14,TGTGCCAGCAGTGAACAGGGAGTGGGGAATGGCTACACCTTC,CASSEQGVGNGYTF
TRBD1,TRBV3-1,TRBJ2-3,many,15,TGTGCCAGCAGCCGGGGGACAGGGGGCACAGATACGCAGTATTTT,CASSRGTGGTDTQYF
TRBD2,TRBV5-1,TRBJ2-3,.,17,TGCGCCAGCAGCTTGGGGGGGACTAGCGGGACAACAGATACGCAGTATTTT,CASSLGGTSGTTDTQYF
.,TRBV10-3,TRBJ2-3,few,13,TGTGCCATCAGGGACTTAGCCACAGATACGCAGTATTTT,CAIRDLATDTQYF
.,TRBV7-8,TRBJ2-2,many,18,TGTGCCAGCAGCTTAAGGGGAGGGGGGGATGTACAAACCGGGGAGCTGTTTTTT,CASSLRGGGDVQTGELFF